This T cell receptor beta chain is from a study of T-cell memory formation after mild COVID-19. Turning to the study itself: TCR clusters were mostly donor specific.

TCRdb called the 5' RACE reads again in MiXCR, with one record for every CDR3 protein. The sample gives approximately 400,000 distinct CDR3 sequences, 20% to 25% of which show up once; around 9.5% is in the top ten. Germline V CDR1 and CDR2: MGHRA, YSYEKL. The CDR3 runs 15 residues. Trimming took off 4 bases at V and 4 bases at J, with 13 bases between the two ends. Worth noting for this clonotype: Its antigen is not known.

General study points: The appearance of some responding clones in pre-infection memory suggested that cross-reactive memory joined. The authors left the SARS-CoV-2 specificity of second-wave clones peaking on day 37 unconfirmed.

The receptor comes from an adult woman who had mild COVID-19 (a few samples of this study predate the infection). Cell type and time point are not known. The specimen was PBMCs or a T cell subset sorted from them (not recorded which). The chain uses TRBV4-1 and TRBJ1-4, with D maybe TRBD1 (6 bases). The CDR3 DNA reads TGCGCCAGCAGCCCCATAACAGGGCGTAATGAAAAACTGTTTTTT. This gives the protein CASSPITGRNEKLFF.